One and the same sample provided the 3 T cell receptor beta chains below, sequenced in a study of human T cells and chemical hapten exposure. A single record per CDR3 protein comes from TCRdb applying MiXCR to the RACE reads. The sample lists 250,000 or so distinct CDR3 sequences, roughly 7.4% occurring once. Time point specified: pre-sensitization, week 0. Treatment noted: therapeutic diphenylcyclopropenone sensitization with weekly scalp DPC. Source: whole blood, taken in connection with sensitization to the hapten diphenylcyclopropenone (DPC). The receptors derive from a man younger than 35 with alopecia areata. Some clones in this sample may be carry-over from other donors' samples.

This clonotype was counted a few times. The gene calls are TRBV5-1 and TRBJ2-1; D may be TRBD1 (5 bases). Germline V gene data show CDR1 as SGHRS and CDR2 as YFSETQ. This CDR3 spans 15 amino acids. V gave up 7 bases and J gave up 3 bases, with 17 bases separating them. CDR3 residues: CASGAGNQGYNEQFF. Here the CDR3 DNA reads TGCGCCAGCGGGGCAGGGAACCAAGGCTACAATGAGCAGTTCTTC.

This clonotype has a handful of counts. The V gene is TRBV7-3, the J gene TRBJ1-2, with D perhaps matching TRBD1 (5 bases). Trimming pared 4 bases from V and 5 bases from J, leaving 17 bases between. Germline CDR1 and CDR2: SGHTA and FQGTGA. The CDR3 length is 15 residues. Here the CDR3 reads CASSSPGLLKYGYTF. The DNA of the CDR3 is TGTGCCAGCAGCTCTCCGGGACTGCTAAAGTATGGCTACACCTTC.

This clonotype has at least ten counts. The chain has TRBV7-2 and TRBJ2-3; 7 nucleotides match TRBD2. V shed 1 base and J 7 bases; nucleotides not matched to a gene: 8. Germline lookup yields CDR1 SGHTA and CDR2 FQGNSA. The CDR3 is 15 residues long. The CDR3 DNA is TGTGCCAGCAGCTTAGAAGCGGGGAACAGGAATACGCAGTATTTT. Translation gives CASSLEAGNRNTQYF. The whole variable domain, remainder taken from reference TRBV7-2 and TRBJ2-3, is GAGVSQSPSNKVTEKGKDVELRCDPISGHTALYWYRQSLGQGLEFLIYFQGNSAPDKSGLPSDRFSAERTGGSVSTLTIQRTQQEDSAVYLCASSLEAGNRNTQYFGPGTRLTVL.